The source of this TCR beta chain is a study of regulatory T cells in long-lasting Graves disease. Germline V CDR1 and CDR2: SEHNR, FQNEAQ (reference sequence). CDR3 size: 13 residues. Trimming removed 8 bases from V and 2 bases from J, with 10 bases in between. Documented time point: persistent/refractory GD, antithyroid drugs over 5 years with positive TRAb. PBMC-extracted RNA yielded the TCR library. Relying on iRepertoire HTBI primers and Arm-PCR of CDR3 regions, the team built TCR beta libraries. TCRdb redid the calling of the multiplex PCR reads with MiXCR, one entry per CDR3 protein. The data show roughly 700,000 distinct CDR3 sequences, around 30% seen once.

This chain uses TRBV7-9 with TRBJ1-5; the D is unclear. The specimen comprised peripheral blood mononuclear cells (PBMCs), sampled when the disease was refractory, from a patient treated with antithyroid drugs. The source is a female donor with Graves disease. The DNA for the CDR3 is TGTGCCAGCGCACTGGGCGGCAATCAGCCCCAGCATTTT. This encodes CASALGGNQPQHF.